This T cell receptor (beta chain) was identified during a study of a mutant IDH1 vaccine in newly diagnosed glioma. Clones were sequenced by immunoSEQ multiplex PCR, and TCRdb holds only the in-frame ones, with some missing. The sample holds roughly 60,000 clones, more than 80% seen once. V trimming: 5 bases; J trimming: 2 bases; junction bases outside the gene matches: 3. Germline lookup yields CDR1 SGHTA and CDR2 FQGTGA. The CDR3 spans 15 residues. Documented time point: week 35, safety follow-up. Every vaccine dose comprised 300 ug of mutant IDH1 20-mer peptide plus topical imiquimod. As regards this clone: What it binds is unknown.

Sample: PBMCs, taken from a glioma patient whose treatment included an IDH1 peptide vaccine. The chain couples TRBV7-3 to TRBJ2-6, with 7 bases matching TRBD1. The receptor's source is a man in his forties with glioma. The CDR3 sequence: CASSPDRPGANVLTF. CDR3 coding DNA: TGTGCCAGCAGCCCGGACAGGCCTGGGGCCAACGTCCTGACTTTC.